This T cell receptor beta chain was sequenced in a study of cytomegalovirus exposure and HLA in healthy donors. Turning to the study itself: Earlier, 110 million or so unique TCR beta sequences were recovered from roughly 200 million T cells by an analysis. Broader study findings: Sequencing probably produced one cluster of sequence variants that were highly shared.

Those who donated were healthy bone marrow donors. This CDR3 comprises 11 residues. The V end lost 6 bases, the J end lost 8 bases, and 10 bases lay between the germline ends. Germline V gene lookup returns CDR1 MNHEY and CDR2 SVGAGI. This clone was seen a few times. No antigen is known for it. Primers for the PCR totalled 60 Vbeta and 13 Jbeta. Assay: immunoSEQ multiplex PCR; the TCRdb copy retains only in-frame clones and omits some. Here the sample spans approximately 240,000 clones, 82% being singletons. The clonotype originates from a woman between 35 and 50 years old in good health and CMV-seropositive. The chain recombines TRBV6-5 with TRBJ1-1, with D perhaps TRBD1 (5 bases). The specimen was PBMCs. The CDR3 DNA follows: TGTGCCAGCAGGTTCAGGACAGAAGCTTTCTTT. It yields the protein CASRFRTEAFF.